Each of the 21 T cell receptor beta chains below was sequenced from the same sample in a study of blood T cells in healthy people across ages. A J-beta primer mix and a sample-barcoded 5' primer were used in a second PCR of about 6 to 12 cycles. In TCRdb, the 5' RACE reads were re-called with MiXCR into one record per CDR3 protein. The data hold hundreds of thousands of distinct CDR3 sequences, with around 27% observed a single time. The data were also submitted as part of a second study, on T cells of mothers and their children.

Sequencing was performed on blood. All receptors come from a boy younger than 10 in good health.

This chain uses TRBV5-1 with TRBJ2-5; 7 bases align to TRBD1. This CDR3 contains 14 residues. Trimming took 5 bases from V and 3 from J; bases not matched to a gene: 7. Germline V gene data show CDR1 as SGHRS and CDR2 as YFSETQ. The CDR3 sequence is CASRRGTGEETQYF. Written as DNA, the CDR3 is TGCGCCAGCAGGAGGGGCACAGGGGAAGAGACCCAGTACTTC.

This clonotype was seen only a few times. CDR3 loop: CASSLGDLRYGYTF. The CDR3 DNA reads TGTGCCAGCAGCTTGGGGGACCTACGCTATGGCTACACCTTC. The chain links TRBV5-6 to TRBJ1-2; D may be TRBD1 (5 bases). Per the germline V gene, CDR1 is SGHDT and CDR2 is YYEEEE. The CDR3 has 14 amino acids. V lost 0 bases and J 4 bases, leaving 10 bases between the germline ends.

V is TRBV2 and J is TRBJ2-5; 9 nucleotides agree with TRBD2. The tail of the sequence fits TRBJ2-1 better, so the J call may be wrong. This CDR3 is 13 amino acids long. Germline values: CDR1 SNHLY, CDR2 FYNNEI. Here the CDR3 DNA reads TGTGCCAGCAGTCTAGGACTAGCGACCGAGCAGTTCTTC. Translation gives CASSLGLATEQFF.

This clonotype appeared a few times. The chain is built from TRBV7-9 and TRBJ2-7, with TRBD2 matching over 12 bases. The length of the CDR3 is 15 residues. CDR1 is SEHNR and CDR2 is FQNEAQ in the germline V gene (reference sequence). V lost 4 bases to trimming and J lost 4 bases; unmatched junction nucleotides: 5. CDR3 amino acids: CASSSGTSGFYEQYF. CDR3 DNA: TGTGCCAGCAGCTCAGGGACTAGCGGGTTTTACGAGCAGTACTTC.

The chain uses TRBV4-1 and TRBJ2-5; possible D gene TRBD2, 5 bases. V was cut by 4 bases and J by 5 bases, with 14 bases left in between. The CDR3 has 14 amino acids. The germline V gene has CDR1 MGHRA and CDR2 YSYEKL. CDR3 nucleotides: TGCGCCAGCAGCCTGCTAGCAACGGTGGAGACCCAGTACTTC. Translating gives CASSLLATVETQYF.

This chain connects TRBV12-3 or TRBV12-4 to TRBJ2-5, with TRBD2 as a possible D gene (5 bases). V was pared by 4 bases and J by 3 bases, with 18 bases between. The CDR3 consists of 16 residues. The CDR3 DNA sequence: TGTGCCAGCAGTTCCAGAAGGAGGACCGGCGAAGAGACCCAGTACTTC. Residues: CASSSRRRTGEETQYF.

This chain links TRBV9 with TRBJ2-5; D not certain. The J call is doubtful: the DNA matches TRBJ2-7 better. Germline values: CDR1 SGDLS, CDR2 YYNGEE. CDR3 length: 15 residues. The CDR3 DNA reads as TGTGCCAGCAGCGTAGATGGCACTAACTCCTACGAGCAGTACTTC. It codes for CASSVDGTNSYEQYF.

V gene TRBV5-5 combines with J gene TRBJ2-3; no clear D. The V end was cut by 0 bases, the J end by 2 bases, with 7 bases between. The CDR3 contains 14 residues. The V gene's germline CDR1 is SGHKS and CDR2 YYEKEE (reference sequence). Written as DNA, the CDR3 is TGTGCCAGCAGCTTGGCCCAGCCCACAGATACGCAGTATTTT. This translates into CASSLAQPTDTQYF.

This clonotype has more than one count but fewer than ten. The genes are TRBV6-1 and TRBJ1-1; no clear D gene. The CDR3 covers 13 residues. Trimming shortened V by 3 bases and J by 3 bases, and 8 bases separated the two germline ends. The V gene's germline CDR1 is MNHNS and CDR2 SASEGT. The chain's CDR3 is CASSEGLDTEAFF. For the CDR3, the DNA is TGTGCCAGCAGTGAGGGGTTGGACACTGAAGCTTTCTTT.

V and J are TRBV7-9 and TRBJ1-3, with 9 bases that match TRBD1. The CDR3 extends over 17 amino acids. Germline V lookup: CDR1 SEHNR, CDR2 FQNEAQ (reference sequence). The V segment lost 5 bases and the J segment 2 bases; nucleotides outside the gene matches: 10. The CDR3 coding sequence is TGTGCCAGCAGCCCTCGACAGGGGGTAACCCCTGGAAACACCATATATTTT. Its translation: CASSPRQGVTPGNTIYF.

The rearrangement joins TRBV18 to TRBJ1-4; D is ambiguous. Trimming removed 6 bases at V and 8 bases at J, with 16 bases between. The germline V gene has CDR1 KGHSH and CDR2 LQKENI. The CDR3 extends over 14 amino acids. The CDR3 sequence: CASSYWGIREKLFF. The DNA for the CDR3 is TGTGCCAGCTCGTACTGGGGTATACGGGAAAAACTGTTTTTT.

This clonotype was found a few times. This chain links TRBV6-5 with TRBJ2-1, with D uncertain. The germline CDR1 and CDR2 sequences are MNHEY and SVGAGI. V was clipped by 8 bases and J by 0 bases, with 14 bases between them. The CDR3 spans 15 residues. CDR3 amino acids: CASVASVSSYNEQFF. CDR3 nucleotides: TGTGCCAGCGTAGCATCGGTGAGCTCCTACAATGAGCAGTTCTTC.

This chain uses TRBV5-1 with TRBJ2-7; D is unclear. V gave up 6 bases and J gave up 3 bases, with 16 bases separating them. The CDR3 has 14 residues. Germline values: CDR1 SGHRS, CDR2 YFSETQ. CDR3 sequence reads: CASKKGDAGYEQYF. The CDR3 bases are TGCGCCAGCAAGAAAGGAGACGCTGGCTACGAGCAGTACTTC.

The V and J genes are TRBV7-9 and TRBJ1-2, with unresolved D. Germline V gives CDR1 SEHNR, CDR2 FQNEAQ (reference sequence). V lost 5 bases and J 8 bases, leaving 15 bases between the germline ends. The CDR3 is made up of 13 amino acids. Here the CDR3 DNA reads TGTGCCAGCAGCCCTTTCGGCCCGGTCGGCTACACCTTC. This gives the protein CASSPFGPVGYTF. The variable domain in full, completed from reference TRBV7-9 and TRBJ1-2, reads DTGVSQNPRHKITKRGQNVTFRCDPISEHNRLYWYRQTLGQGPEFLTYFQNEAQLEKSRLLSDRFSAERPKGSFSTLEIQRTEQGDSAMYLCASSPFGPVGYTFGSGTRLTVV.

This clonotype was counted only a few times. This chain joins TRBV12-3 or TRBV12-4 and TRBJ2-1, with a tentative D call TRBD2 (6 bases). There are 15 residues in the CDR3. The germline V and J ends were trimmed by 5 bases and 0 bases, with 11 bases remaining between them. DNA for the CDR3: TGTGCCAGCAGTGGGGGACTTCGCTCCTACAATGAGCAGTTCTTC. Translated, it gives CASSGGLRSYNEQFF.

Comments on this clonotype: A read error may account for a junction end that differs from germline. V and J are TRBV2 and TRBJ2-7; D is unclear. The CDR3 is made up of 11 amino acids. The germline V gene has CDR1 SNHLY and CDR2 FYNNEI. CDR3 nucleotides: TGTGCCAGCAGTGAATCCTTCGAGCAGTACTTC. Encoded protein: CASSESFEQYF.

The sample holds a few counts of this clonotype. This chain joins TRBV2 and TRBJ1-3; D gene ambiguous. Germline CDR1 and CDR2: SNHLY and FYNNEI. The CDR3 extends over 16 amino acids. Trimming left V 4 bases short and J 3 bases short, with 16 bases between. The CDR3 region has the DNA TGTGCCAGCAGTGTATTTACGGTGTCGGGTGGAAACACCATATATTTT. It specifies CASSVFTVSGGNTIYF.

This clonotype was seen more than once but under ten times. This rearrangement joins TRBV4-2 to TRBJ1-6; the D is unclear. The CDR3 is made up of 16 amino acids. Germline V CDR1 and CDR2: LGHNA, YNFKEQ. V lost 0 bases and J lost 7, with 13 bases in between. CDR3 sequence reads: CASSQEMRPGNSPLHF. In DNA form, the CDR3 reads TGTGCCAGCAGCCAAGAGATGAGACCCGGGAATTCACCCCTCCACTTT.

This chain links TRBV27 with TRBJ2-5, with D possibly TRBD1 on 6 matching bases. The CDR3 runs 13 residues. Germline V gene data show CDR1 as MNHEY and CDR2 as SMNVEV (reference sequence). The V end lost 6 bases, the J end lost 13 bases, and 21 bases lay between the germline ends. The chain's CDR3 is CASSLRRGYERYF. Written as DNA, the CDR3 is TGTGCCAGCAGCCTCCGCAGGGGCTACGAGCGGTACTTC.

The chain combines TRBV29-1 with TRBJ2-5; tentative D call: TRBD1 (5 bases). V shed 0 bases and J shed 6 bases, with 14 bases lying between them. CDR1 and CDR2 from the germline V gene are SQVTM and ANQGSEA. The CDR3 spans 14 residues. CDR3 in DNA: TGCAGCGTTGAAGATCGGGCACAGGAGCAGACCCAGTACTTC. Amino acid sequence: CSVEDRAQEQTQYF.

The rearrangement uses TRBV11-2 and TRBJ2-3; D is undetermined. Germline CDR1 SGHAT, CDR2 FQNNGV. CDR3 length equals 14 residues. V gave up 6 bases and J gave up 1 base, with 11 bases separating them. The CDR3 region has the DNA TGTGCCAGCAGTTCCCCAAGGGGCACAGATACGCAGTATTTT. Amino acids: CASSSPRGTDTQYF.